The subject of this entry is one TCR beta chain. Libraries were prepared by immunoSEQ multiplex PCR; TCRdb keeps only in-frame clonotypes and omits some of them. Of 60,000 to 90,000 clones in the sample, approximately 78% were seen once. The source of the sample is a study of OX40 agonist ivuxolimab in advanced cancers. This TCR was sampled from an adult with an advanced solid tumor such as melanoma, head and neck, liver or kidney cancer. The material sequenced was CD4+ or CD8+ T cells sorted from blood, taken in a trial of the OX40 agonist ivuxolimab.

The CDR3 loop is CASSLGPGQGITYEQYF. Written as DNA, the CDR3 is TGTGCCAGCAGCTTAGGGCCCGGGCAGGGAATAACCTACGAGCAGTACTTC. The V and J genes are TRBV11-2 and TRBJ2-7, with D possibly being TRBD1 (5 bases). The CDR3 contains 17 residues. Trimming pared 1 base from V and 2 bases from J, leaving 18 bases between. Looked up from germline, CDR1 is SGHAT and CDR2 is FQNNGV.